Reported below is one TCR beta chain. The antigen is undetermined. Primers for the PCR totalled 60 Vbeta and 13 Jbeta. Some clones are missing from TCRdb's copy, which holds only in-frame ones; the method was immunoSEQ multiplex PCR. The sample contains 200,000 or so clones, 84% of which appear only once. The data stem from a study of cytomegalovirus exposure and HLA in healthy donors. Study summary: An earlier analysis identified more than 95 million unique TCR beta sequences in about 179 million T cells. Broader study findings: Under in vitro conditions, a few CMV-associated chains were confirmed as specific for CMV antigens. Among donors in an Asian-associated ancestry cluster, a later analysis reportedly found fewer N-insertions than the approximately 670-donor mean. Follow-up analysis later connected one missense variant in DCLRE1C with trimming of TCR beta V- and J-genes.

This CDR3 has 18 residues. Between the trimmed V and J ends, which lost 3 bases and 4 bases, there was a span of 24 bases. The germline gives CDR1 MRHNA, CDR2 SNTAGT. The sequence derives from a woman aged 45-60 years in good health and CMV-seropositive. Sample: PBMCs. V is TRBV6-4 and J is TRBJ2-5, with TRBD2 as a possible D gene (5 bases). CDR3 coding DNA: TGTGCCAGCAGTGATTGGGCAGGTCGAGGAGGTGGGCCAGAGACCCAGTACTTC. This encodes CASSDWAGRGGGPETQYF.